These T cell receptor beta chains were read from a single sample in a study of T cell repertoires in cytomegalovirus infection. Their target antigens are unknown. TCRdb re-called the reads through MiXCR, storing one row per CDR3 protein. The repertoire holds around 310,000 distinct CDR3 sequences, with roughly 28% as singletons. The sample in question was cultured PBMCs, obtained from culture after CMV antigen stimulation. The source of these receptors is a human donor in good health (CMV status not recorded). Some clones in this sample may be carry-over from other donors' samples. Both conserved end residues are part of each CDR3. A D gene is named only where the DNA matches it firmly. The size entry is marked missing in some rows and otherwise reads once, few, many or a size class.

TRBJ1-3 TRBV12-3/TRBV12-4 . TRBD1 CASSRDSMASGNTIYF TGTGCCAGCAGTCGGGACAGCATGGCCTCTGGAAACACCATATATTTT
TRBJ2-2 TRBV5-1 . . CASSRRGEDGELFF TGCGCCAGCAGCCGACGGGGTGAGGACGGGGAGCTGTTTTTT
TRBJ1-1 TRBV5-1 few TRBD1 CASSPVRGRTEAFF TGCGCCAGCAGCCCAGTCAGGGGGCGCACTGAAGCTTTCTTT
TRBJ1-1 TRBV5-5 . . CASSFALNTEAFF TGTGCCAGCAGCTTTGCCTTGAACACTGAAGCTTTCTTT
TRBJ1-4 TRBV7-9 many . CASSPEGTSLTPFFNEKLFF TGTGCCAGCAGCCCGGAGGGAACCTCCCTTACCCCATTCTTTAATGAAAAACTGTTTTTT
TRBJ2-7 TRBV7-2 few TRBD2 CASSLALAGGSYEQYF TGTGCCAGCAGCTTAGCGCTAGCGGGGGGATCCTACGAGCAGTACTTC
TRBJ2-3 TRBV12-5 few TRBD2 CATRRGGINTDTQYF TGTGCTACTCGCCGGGGGGGGATCAACACAGATACGCAGTATTTT
TRBJ2-1 TRBV2 few . CASSEATWRESGNNEQFF TGTGCCAGCAGTGAAGCGACGTGGCGGGAAAGTGGGAACAATGAGCAGTTCTTC
TRBJ2-5 TRBV28 . TRBD2 CASSLPFTAGGNQETQYF TGTGCCAGCAGTTTACCCTTTACCGCGGGAGGCAACCAAGAGACCCAGTACTTC
TRBJ1-1 TRBV6-6 . . CASSYETKNTEAFF TGTGCCAGCAGTTACGAGACCAAGAACACTGAAGCTTTCTTT
TRBJ1-5 TRBV7-8 many TRBD1 CASSSTGSNQPQHF TGTGCCAGCAGCTCGACAGGGAGTAATCAGCCCCAGCATTTT
TRBJ1-1 TRBV19 . TRBD1 CASSIGDRENTEAFF TGTGCCAGTAGTATTGGGGACAGGGAGAACACTGAAGCTTTCTTT
TRBJ2-7 TRBV4-3 few . CASSQVQGHTGYEQYF TGCGCCAGCAGCCAAGTTCAGGGTCATACTGGGTACGAGCAGTACTTC
TRBJ2-2 TRBV5-1 few . CASSLGQPGELFF TGCGCCAGCAGCTTGGGACAGCCCGGGGAGCTGTTTTTT
TRBJ2-7 TRBV12-3/TRBV12-4 few . CASSSGRRAYEQYF TGTGCCAGCAGTTCGGGGCGGAGGGCCTACGAGCAGTACTTC
TRBJ2-5 TRBV19 few TRBD2 CASSMGLAGVGETQYF TGTGCCAGTAGTATGGGACTAGCGGGAGTTGGAGAGACCCAGTACTTC
TRBJ1-4 TRBV24-1 . . CATSDPPSRGTTNEKLFF TGTGCCACCAGTGATCCTCCGTCGCGGGGCACAACTAATGAAAAACTGTTTTTT
TRBJ1-2 TRBV7-9 many . CASSSGQGYTF TGTGCCAGCAGCTCAGGGCAAGGCTACACCTTC
TRBJ1-1 TRBV29-1 few . CSVDSGTILNTEAFF TGCAGCGTTGACTCCGGGACAATCTTGAACACTGAAGCTTTCTTT
TRBJ1-2 TRBV5-4 . . CASSETRYGYTF TGTGCCAGCAGCGAGACCCGCTATGGCTACACCTTC
TRBJ1-2 TRBV24-1 . TRBD1 CATSDPGTGGGYTF TGTGCCACCAGTGATCCCGGGACAGGGGGTGGCTACACCTTC
TRBJ2-7 TRBV6-5 few TRBD2 CASSEALAGGPYEQYF TGTGCCAGCAGTGAGGCCCTAGCGGGAGGGCCATACGAGCAGTACTTC
TRBJ2-3 TRBV5-4 . TRBD2 CASSSAPWTSGKVTDTQYF TGTGCCAGCAGCTCGGCCCCTTGGACTAGCGGGAAAGTCACAGATACGCAGTATTTT
TRBJ2-2 TRBV6-2/TRBV6-3 . . CASSRRAGSTGELFF TGTGCCAGTTCACGAAGGGCGGGGAGCACCGGGGAGCTGTTTTTT
TRBJ2-6 TRBV7-6 . TRBD1 CASSLLTGGSGANVLTF TGTGCCAGCAGCCTCCTGACAGGGGGCTCAGGGGCCAACGTCCTGACTTTC
TRBJ1-6 TRBV7-2 few . CASSLGELWTVGSYNSPLHF TGTGCCAGCAGCTTAGGGGAACTTTGGACGGTGGGCTCCTATAATTCACCCCTCCACTTT
TRBJ2-3 TRBV9 few TRBD2 CASSPLEGGDTQYF TGTGCCAGCAGCCCACTAGAGGGAGGGGATACGCAGTATTTT
TRBJ1-2 TRBV7-2 . . CASERAANYGYTF TGTGCCAGCGAGAGGGCGGCAAACTATGGCTACACCTTC
TRBJ1-1 TRBV7-9 . . CASSPAVEPFF TGTGCCAGCAGCCCCGCGGTTGAACCTTTCTTT
TRBJ2-1 TRBV5-1 few TRBD1 CASSLGAGTGSHEQFF TGCGCCAGCAGCTTGGGAGCCGGGACAGGGTCCCATGAGCAGTTCTTC
TRBJ2-7 TRBV20-1 . . CSASTGLSTEQYF TGCAGTGCTAGTACGGGACTCTCCACCGAGCAGTACTTC
TRBJ2-5 TRBV7-6 many . CASSPPSGWETQYF TGTGCCAGCAGCCCCCCGTCAGGGTGGGAGACCCAGTACTTC
TRBJ1-6 TRBV12-5 . . CASGFLNLRHHLHF TGTGCTAGTGGTTTCCTCAACCTTAGACATCACCTCCACTTT
TRBJ2-7 TRBV28 few TRBD2 CASSPPGLAGGSYEQYF TGTGCCAGCAGTCCTCCGGGACTAGCGGGAGGCTCCTACGAGCAGTACTTC
TRBJ2-5 TRBV20-1 . TRBD1 CAGGLAGETQYF TGTGCAGGGGGTCTAGCAGGGGAGACCCAGTACTTC
TRBJ2-1 TRBV7-2 many . CASSLHGNEQFF TGTGCCAGCAGCTTACACGGCAATGAGCAGTTCTTC
TRBJ1-2 TRBV5-4 . . CASSLGGGLYYGYTF TGTGCCAGCAGCTTGGGCGGGGGCCTTTACTATGGCTACACCTTC
TRBJ1-5 TRBV10-3 few . CAIGGAQNQPQHF TGTGCCATCGGAGGTGCGCAGAATCAGCCCCAGCATTTT
TRBJ1-2 TRBV29-1 once TRBD1 CSATTGGNYGYTF TGCAGCGCTACCACAGGGGGAAATTATGGCTACACCTTC
TRBJ1-5 TRBV20-1 . . CSAIDGTYSNQPQHF TGCAGTGCCATAGACGGGACATATAGCAATCAGCCCCAGCATTTT
TRBJ1-4 TRBV28 . TRBD1 CASSSQTGVHEKLFF TGTGCCAGCAGTTCCCAGACAGGGGTACATGAAAAACTGTTTTTT
TRBJ1-1 TRBV9 . . CASSSTGSMNTEAFF TGTGCCAGCAGTTCGACAGGCTCCATGAACACTGAAGCTTTCTTT
TRBJ1-1 TRBV7-8 . TRBD1 CASSLAIDRDEAFF TGTGCCAGCAGCTTAGCTATAGACAGGGATGAAGCTTTCTTT
TRBJ1-1 TRBV2 many . CASTEPQDTEAFF TGTGCCAGCACCGAACCCCAGGACACTGAAGCTTTCTTT
TRBJ2-2 TRBV6-5 . . CASSTRENGELFF TGTGCCAGCAGCACAAGGGAGAACGGGGAGCTGTTTTTT
TRBJ2-1 TRBV29-1 . . CSVADNEQFF TGCAGCGTTGCCGACAATGAGCAGTTCTTC
TRBJ1-2 TRBV20-1 few . CSERRVFRTANYGYTF TGCAGCGAGCGAAGAGTCTTTCGAACAGCTAACTATGGCTACACCTTC
TRBJ2-2 TRBV5-3 . . CASSYPGRENTGELFF TGTGCCAGCAGCTACCCGGGACGAGAGAACACCGGGGAGCTGTTTTTT
TRBJ1-1 TRBV6-5 . . CASSIRQEMNTEAFF TGTGCCAGCTCAATCCGACAGGAGATGAACACTGAAGCTTTCTTT
TRBJ1-4 TRBV12-3/TRBV12-4 . . CASSDRSDNEKLFF TGTGCCAGCAGTGACAGGTCGGATAATGAAAAACTGTTTTTT
TRBJ1-5 TRBV28 many . CASPPTRRNFSNQPQHF TGTGCCAGCCCGCCGACAAGACGGAACTTTAGCAATCAGCCCCAGCATTTT
TRBJ1-1 TRBV5-6 . . CASSPDRIRAFF TGTGCCAGCAGTCCCGACAGGATAAGGGCTTTCTTT
TRBJ2-7 TRBV20-1 . TRBD2 CSVYSGRASYEQYF TGCAGTGTTTATAGCGGGAGGGCGTCCTACGAGCAGTACTTC
TRBJ1-5 TRBV28 few TRBD1 CASVSGTGVLQPQHF TGTGCCAGCGTCTCAGGGACAGGGGTTCTTCAGCCCCAGCATTTT
TRBJ2-3 TRBV7-1 . TRBD2 CASSSTPSGGAPDTQYF TGTGCCAGCAGCTCAACTCCTAGCGGGGGGGCCCCAGATACGCAGTATTTT
TRBJ2-1 TRBV4-1 few . CASSQVLQSSYNEQFF TGCGCCAGCAGCCAAGTACTTCAATCGAGTTACAATGAGCAGTTCTTC
TRBJ1-2 TRBV7-2 many TRBD1 CASSLGQGALYGYTF TGTGCCAGCAGCTTGGGACAGGGGGCACTCTATGGCTACACCTTC